The 9 T cell receptor delta chains reported below all come from one sample, sequenced in a study of gamma-delta T cells after stem cell transplantation. TCRdb applied CATT to the RT-PCR reads for clone calling. The sample contains roughly 2,600 delta-chain clones, less than 30% of which appear only once. Material for sequencing was gamma-delta T cells. These receptors were collected from a human donor. It is not recorded whose cells these are; they may come from a transplant donor.

With respect to this clone: Given a much more abundant clone one base away, this may be a read error. The chain couples TRDV2 to TRDJ1, with TRDD3 identical over 10 bases. J was trimmed by 0 bases and V by 6 bases; bases with no gene match: 21. The CDR3 contains 20 residues. The germline V gene has CDR1 GEAIGNYY and CDR2 EKD. CDR3 loop: CACLGPLTGGSARYTDKLIF. In nucleotides, the CDR3 is TGTGCCTGTCTAGGTCCACTTACTGGGGGATCCGCGAGGTACACCGATAAACTCATCTTT.

In its sample, this clone ranks as medium-sized. The chain uses TRDV3 and TRDJ1; 11 positions match TRDD3. This CDR3 has 20 amino acids. Germline lookup yields CDR1 TVYSNPD and CDR2 GDNSRS (reference sequence). J was trimmed by 2 bases and V by 5 bases; bases with no gene match: 25. In DNA form, the CDR3 reads TGTGCCCCCGACCGGCCTCCCCTCTTACTGGGGGATAATGATACCGATAAACTCATCTTT. This translates into CAPDRPPLLLGDNDTDKLIF.

A remark on this clone: It may be a read error: a sequence one base away is much more abundant. The chain uses TRDV2 and TRDJ1; D might be TRDD3 (5 bases). Trimming took off 2 bases at V and 0 bases at J, with 15 bases between the two ends. CDR1 and CDR2 (germline): GEAIGNYY, EKD. CDR3 length equals 16 residues. CDR3 sequence reads: CACDKGETRYTDKLIF. CDR3 sequence (DNA): TGTGCCTGTGACAAAGGGGAGACGAGGTACACCGATAAACTCATCTTT.

About this clone: A far larger clone is a single base away, which makes a read error likely. Additional DNA sequences in this sample encode the identical CDR3. This chain uses TRDV2 with TRDJ1; TRDD3 matches at 13 bases. J gave up 1 base and V 3 bases, and 25 bases lay outside the gene matches. The length of the CDR3 is 23 residues. Germline CDR1 reads GEAIGNYY; CDR2 reads EKD. The CDR3 sequence is CACDLPPSQPSYWGIRRTDKLIF. The CDR3 nucleotides read TGTGCCTGTGACCTCCCGCCTTCTCAGCCTTCTTACTGGGGGATACGCCGCACCGATAAACTCATCTTT.

The chain recombines TRDV2 with TRDJ1, with 11 bases fitting TRDD3. V shed 0 bases and J 0 bases; nucleotides not matched to a gene: 20. Germline-derived CDR1 and CDR2 are GEAIGNYY and EKD. The CDR3 is 22 amino acids. Here the CDR3 reads CACDTFLGDTVQPLGNTDKLIF. For the CDR3, the DNA is TGTGCCTGTGACACCTTCCTGGGGGATACTGTGCAACCTCTGGGCAACACCGATAAACTCATCTTT.

Note on this clone: This sequence may be a read error, since a much larger clone differs from it by one base. This chain joins TRDV1 and TRDJ1; 10 positions agree with TRDD3. The CDR3 covers 24 residues. Germline CDR1 reads TSWWSYY; CDR2 reads QGS. The CDR3 nucleotides read TGTGCTATTGGGGAACGGCAAAGGACTACAACCCCTTCGTACTGGGGGATGGACACCGATAAACTCATCTTT. This codes for CAIGERQRTTTPSYWGMDTDKLIF.

Relative to its sample, this clone is medium-sized. The chain recombines TRDV1 with TRDJ1; possible D gene TRDD2, 5 bases. Germline V CDR1 and CDR2: TSWWSYY, QGS. The CDR3 is 16 amino acids. Trimming took off 0 bases at V and 0 bases at J, with 11 bases between the two ends. The CDR3 spells CALGELALLYTDKLIF. The CDR3 DNA reads TGTGCTCTTGGGGAACTGGCCCTTCTGTACACCGATAAACTCATCTTT.

This clone appeared a few times. This chain uses TRDV1 with TRDJ1; 13 bases fit TRDD3. The V gene's germline CDR1 is TSWWSYY and CDR2 QGS. This CDR3 has 24 amino acids. J gave up 0 bases and V 1 base, and 23 bases lay outside the gene matches. For the CDR3, the DNA is TGTGCTCTTGGGGAACCGTTCTGGGCCTTCCTAATTACTGGGGGATACGCATACACCGATAAACTCATCTTT. This encodes CALGEPFWAFLITGGYAYTDKLIF.

This clone has just a few counts. The chain recombines TRDV1 with TRDJ2; TRDD3 agrees at 13 bases. The length of the CDR3 is 28 residues. Germline lookup yields CDR1 TSWWSYY and CDR2 QGS. The V segment lost 0 bases and the J segment 2 bases; nucleotides outside the gene matches: 33. CDR3: CALGELIIRPSLVTYWGIRGSLTAQLFF. The CDR3 DNA reads as TGTGCTCTTGGGGAACTAATCATTCGGCCTTCCTTGGTCACGTACTGGGGGATACGCGGGTCGTTGACAGCACAACTCTTCTTT.